The TCR beta chain under discussion was sequenced for a study of blood T cell repertoires in COVID-19. The overall study: Samples taken during acute and convalescent COVID-19 were collected in the United States, Italy and Spain. Sample material is recorded as cDNA or gDNA derived from T cells, B-cell-depleted T cells, or PBMCs.

This CDR3 region has 14 residues. Germline V gene data show CDR1 as MDHEN and CDR2 as SYDVKM. V lost 7 bases and J lost 4; bases outside the gene matches: 5. Methods used by the authors: Estimated nucleated cell counts came from reference gene primer amplification. TCRdb's copy holds only in-frame clones and misses some; the assay was immunoSEQ multiplex PCR. That table is the source of V, J and clone size, and D and trimming were worked out from the DNA. The profile covers 95,000 to 150,000 clones, with about four fifths appearing a single time and about 4% taken by the ten largest. The sequence was collected from a woman of 80 years or more with acute or convalescent COVID-19. This chain joins TRBV28 and TRBJ1-5; 9 nucleotides agree with TRBD1. The sequenced sample consisted of peripheral blood. The CDR3 coding sequence is TGTGCCAGCACTCTGACAGGGGGTAATCAGCCCCAGCATTTT. The encoded protein is CASTLTGGNQPQHF.